These 18 T cell receptor beta chains share one sample of origin, sequenced in a study of immune characterization of retroperitoneal liposarcoma. TCRdb recomputed calls from the PCR reads with MiXCR, one row per CDR3 protein. The sample lists roughly 11,000 distinct CDR3 sequences, under 35% occurring once. The sequencing input was tumor tissue. The receptors stem from a male donor with retroperitoneal liposarcoma.

V and J are TRBV7-2 and TRBJ1-1; D gene unclear. Trimming pared 2 bases from V and 1 base from J, leaving 5 bases between. This CDR3 region has 13 residues. Germline V gene data show CDR1 as SGHTA and CDR2 as FQGNSA. CDR3 nucleotide sequence: TGTGCCAGCAGCTTATATGAGAACACTGAAGCTTTCTTT. Protein: CASSLYENTEAFF.

The rearrangement links TRBV27 to TRBJ2-5; D is uncertain. Trimming shortened V by 3 bases and J by 2 bases, and 7 bases separated the two germline ends. This CDR3 is 13 amino acids long. The V gene's germline CDR1 is MNHEY and CDR2 SMNVEV (reference sequence). The CDR3 coding sequence is TGTGCCAGCAGTTTGGTAGGGCAAGAGACCCAGTACTTC. Its protein is CASSLVGQETQYF.

This clonotype was seen repeatedly, ten times or more. This chain uses TRBV7-3 with TRBJ2-1, with 8 bases aligning to TRBD2. Gene TRBJ2-7 matches the end of the DNA better, so the J call may be wrong. CDR1 is SGHTA and CDR2 is FQGTGA in the germline V gene. CDR3 size: 16 residues. The CDR3 nucleotides read TGTGCCAGCAGCTCCAGCGGGAGTGGCGGGTACAATGAGCAGTACTTC. The encoded protein is CASSSSGSGGYNEQYF.

Sample share makes this clonotype medium-sized. V and J are TRBV7-9 and TRBJ1-1; the D is unclear. This CDR3 contains 14 residues. Trimming shortened V by 1 base and J by 4 bases, and 10 bases separated the two germline ends. Germline CDR1 SEHNR, CDR2 FQNEAQ (reference sequence). For the CDR3, the DNA is TGTGCCAGCAGCTTAGGCATGGGGAGCACTGAAGCTTTCTTT. Translating gives CASSLGMGSTEAFF. The entire variable domain, with the rest obtained from reference TRBV7-9 and TRBJ1-1, is as follows: DTGVSQNPRHKITKRGQNVTFRCDPISEHNRLYWYRQTLGQGPEFLTYFQNEAQLEKSRLLSDRFSAERPKGSFSTLEIQRTEQGDSAMYLCASSLGMGSTEAFFGQGTRLTVV.

By share, this clonotype counts as medium-sized. The chain links TRBV7-2 to TRBJ2-1; D is possibly TRBD1 (5 bases). The J call is doubtful: the DNA matches TRBJ2-7 better. Germline V gene lookup returns CDR1 SGHTA and CDR2 FQGNSA. The CDR3 consists of 13 residues. The CDR3 reads CASSLDNYNEQYF. CDR3 DNA: TGTGCCAGCAGCTTGGACAACTACAATGAGCAGTACTTC.

In this sample, this clonotype is medium-sized. The chain carries TRBV6-6 and TRBJ2-3, with D tentatively TRBD1 (5 bases). The CDR3 loop spans 16 amino acids. Per the germline V gene, CDR1 is MNHNY and CDR2 is SVGAGI (reference sequence). The germline V and J ends were trimmed by 2 bases and 2 bases, with 14 bases remaining between them. CDR3 residues: CASSYDSVGATDTQYF. CDR3 in DNA: TGTGCCAGCAGTTACGACTCGGTTGGGGCCACAGATACGCAGTATTTT.

V usage is TRBV6-1 and J usage is TRBJ2-1; 9 positions agree with TRBD1. The germline gives CDR1 MNHNS, CDR2 SASEGT. Trimming at V came to 4 bases and at J to 10 bases, leaving 8 bases not matched to a gene. This CDR3 spans 14 amino acids. Here the CDR3 reads CASSVRDRVYEQFF. The CDR3 DNA follows: TGTGCCAGCAGTGTAAGGGACAGGGTCTACGAGCAGTTCTTC.

This clonotype showed up many times. The genes are TRBV7-2 and TRBJ2-1; D is perhaps TRBD2 (7 bases). CDR1 is SGHTA, CDR2 FQGNSA, per germline. With 2 bases removed from V and 10 bases from J, the gap between germline ends came to 18 bases. The CDR3 consists of 15 residues. CDR3 amino acids: CASSLQSGGLYEQFF. The CDR3 DNA reads as TGTGCCAGCAGCTTACAATCCGGGGGGCTTTACGAGCAGTTCTTC.

This chain joins TRBV7-6 and TRBJ1-2; the match to TRBD1 covers 8 bases. The CDR3 is 15 amino acids. V lost 4 bases, J lost 2 bases, and 6 bases stayed unmatched. Per the germline V gene, CDR1 is SGHVS and CDR2 is FNYEAQ. The CDR3 reads CASSSGTGQNYGYTF. The CDR3 nucleotides are TGTGCCAGCAGCTCGGGGACAGGACAGAACTATGGCTACACCTTC. Together with reference TRBV7-6 and TRBJ1-2, the CDR3 gives the full variable domain: GAGVSQSPRYKVTKRGQDVALRCDPISGHVSLYWYRQALGQGPEFLTYFNYEAQQDKSGLPNDRFSAERPEGSISTLTIQRTEQRDSAMYRCASSSGTGQNYGYTFGSGTRLTVV.

As DNA, the CDR3 is TGTGCCAGCAGTGGAGTAGAGACCCAGTACTTC. This codes for CASSGVETQYF. The rearrangement links TRBV6-1 to TRBJ2-1, with no clear D. The DNA end is a closer match to TRBJ2-5, so the J assignment may be wrong. The CDR3 loop spans 11 amino acids. The germline gives CDR1 MNHNS, CDR2 SASEGT.

CDR3 amino acids: CASSYSQADGTGELFF. CDR3 coding DNA: TGTGCCAGCAGTTACTCACAGGCCGATGGCACCGGGGAGCTGTTTTTT. The chain links TRBV6-2 or TRBV6-3 to TRBJ2-2, with D perhaps matching TRBD1 (5 bases). V dropped 0 bases and J dropped 4 bases, with 12 bases sitting between them. This CDR3 is 16 amino acids long. Germline CDR1 is MNHEY and CDR2 is SVGEGT.

The chain joins TRBV6-1 to TRBJ1-2; D is unresolved. From germline, CDR1 is MNHNS and CDR2 SASEGT. Between the trimmed V and J ends, which lost 4 bases and 3 bases, there was a span of 21 bases. The CDR3 has 17 residues. The CDR3 DNA follows: TGTGCCAGCAGTGGAGTGGGGTGGGCTCAAGAGGACTATGGCTACACCTTC. Translation gives CASSGVGWAQEDYGYTF.

The chain couples TRBV7-6 to TRBJ2-3; TRBD2 aligns across 13 bases. Judging by the DNA end, TRBJ2-1 fits better; the J call may be wrong. The CDR3 spans 18 residues. Germline V lookup: CDR1 SGHVS, CDR2 FNYEAQ. The CDR3 DNA reads TGTGCCAGCAGCTTAGAGTCCGGGACTAGCGGGGCTTTGGGTGAGCAGTTCTTC. This encodes CASSLESGTSGALGEQFF.

By sample fraction, this clonotype is medium-sized. The rearrangement joins TRBV6-1 to TRBJ2-7, with D hard to call. Germline V gene data show CDR1 as MNHNS and CDR2 as SASEGT. Trimming removed 4 bases at V and 3 bases at J, with 10 bases between. This CDR3 comprises 13 residues. CDR3 sequence (DNA): TGTGCCAGCAGTGTCTCTTCAGGCTACGAGCAGTACTTC. This sequence encodes CASSVSSGYEQYF.

This clonotype was seen more than once but under ten times. V usage is TRBV12-3 or TRBV12-4 and J usage is TRBJ2-1, with D tentatively TRBD2 (7 bases). Near its end, the DNA agrees better with TRBJ2-7, so the J call may be wrong. The CDR3 covers 14 residues. CDR3 sequence reads: CASVGGGSYNEQYF. The CDR3, as DNA: TGTGCCTCCGTGGGGGGGGGCTCCTACAATGAGCAGTACTTC.

This clonotype was observed at least ten times. The CDR3 region is CATRAVNYGYTF. The CDR3 DNA reads as TGTGCCACGAGGGCGGTGAACTATGGCTACACCTTC. The chain has TRBV6-1 and TRBJ1-2; the D is unclear. This CDR3 spans 12 amino acids. Trimming removed 10 bases from V and 2 bases from J, with 11 bases in between. CDR1 and CDR2 (germline): MNHNS, SASEGT.

This clonotype showed up many times. V gene TRBV6-1 combines with J gene TRBJ2-1, with D tentatively TRBD1 (5 bases). With the DNA end fitting TRBJ2-7 better, the J assignment may be wrong. Germline V gives CDR1 MNHNS, CDR2 SASEGT. The CDR3 consists of 15 residues. The CDR3 protein is CASSEALGAYNEQYF. Here the CDR3 DNA reads TGTGCCAGCAGTGAAGCCCTAGGGGCCTACAATGAGCAGTACTTC.

This clonotype was seen repeatedly, ten times or more. This chain connects TRBV7-6 to TRBJ2-1, with D unresolved. The J call may be in error: the DNA end matches TRBJ2-7 better. CDR3 length equals 16 residues. The germline CDR1 and CDR2 sequences are SGHVS and FNYEAQ. The CDR3 coding sequence is TGTGCCAGCAGCTTAGCCCATCGACCCGAGAGGAATGAGCAGTACTTC. Translation: CASSLAHRPERNEQYF.